This T cell receptor beta chain was recovered during a study of blood T cells in healthy people across ages. Notes on the study in general: Percentage of naive T cells showed a strong correlation with TCR beta diversity.

Trimming cost V 0 bases and J 0 bases, with 6 bases left between them. The CDR3 length is 15 residues. Germline CDR1 and CDR2: LGHNA and YNFKEQ. A second PCR of roughly 6 to 12 cycles used a sample-barcoded 5' primer and a J-beta primer mix. Tagging of each cDNA molecule was performed by a template-switch adaptor with 12 random nucleotides. Each single sample gave us at least 2.5 million CDR3-containing paired-end reads. Via MiXCR, TCRdb re-called the 5' RACE reads, giving one row per CDR3 protein. The sample records about 750,000 distinct CDR3 sequences, about 53% being singletons. Points on this clonotype: What it binds is not known.

The rearrangement joins TRBV4-2 to TRBJ2-1; D gene unclear. Sequenced: blood. This TCR derives from a man older than 75 in good health. The CDR3 DNA reads as TGTGCCAGCAGCCAAGATAAAGGCTCCTACAATGAGCAGTTCTTC. It translates to CASSQDKGSYNEQFF.